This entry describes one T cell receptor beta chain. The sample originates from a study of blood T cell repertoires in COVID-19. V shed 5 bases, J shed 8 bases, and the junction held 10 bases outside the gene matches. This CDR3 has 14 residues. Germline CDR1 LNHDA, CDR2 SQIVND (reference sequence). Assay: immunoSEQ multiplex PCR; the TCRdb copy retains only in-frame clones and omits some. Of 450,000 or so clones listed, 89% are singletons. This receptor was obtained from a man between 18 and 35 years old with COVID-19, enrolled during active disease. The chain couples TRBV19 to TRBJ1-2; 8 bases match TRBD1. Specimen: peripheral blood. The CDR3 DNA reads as TGTGCCAGTAGTGACAGGGGACGATTGTGGGGCTACACCTTC. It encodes CASSDRGRLWGYTF.